This TCR beta chain was sequenced in a study of T cells after yellow fever vaccination. Comment on this clonotype: What it binds is unknown. A much larger clone differs from this one at a single base, so this may be a read error.

Study conclusions and caveats: The booster saw the reappearance of most primary-vaccination clones (around 96% CD4, 80% to 90% CD8).

CDR1 and CDR2 (germline): SGHTA, FQGNSA. This CDR3 spans 15 amino acids. V was shortened by 5 bases and J by 5 bases, with 18 bases between the two germline ends. TCRdb passed the 5' RACE reads through MiXCR, listing each CDR3 protein once. This sample carries 100,000 to 150,000 distinct CDR3 sequences, under 8.5% of them seen once, and the ten largest clones take around 2.5%. This rearrangement joins TRBV7-2 to TRBJ2-5; weak D call: TRBD2 (5 bases). The clonotype comes from a man aged 18 to 29 who received the YFV17D yellow fever vaccine. The input for sequencing was CD4+ T cells sorted from PBMCs, taken 10 to 11 days after the first yellow fever vaccination. CDR3 nucleotides: TGTGCCAGCAGCCTGGTCGTGATTAGGAGGGAGACCCAGTACTTC. This gives the protein CASSLVVIRRETQYF.